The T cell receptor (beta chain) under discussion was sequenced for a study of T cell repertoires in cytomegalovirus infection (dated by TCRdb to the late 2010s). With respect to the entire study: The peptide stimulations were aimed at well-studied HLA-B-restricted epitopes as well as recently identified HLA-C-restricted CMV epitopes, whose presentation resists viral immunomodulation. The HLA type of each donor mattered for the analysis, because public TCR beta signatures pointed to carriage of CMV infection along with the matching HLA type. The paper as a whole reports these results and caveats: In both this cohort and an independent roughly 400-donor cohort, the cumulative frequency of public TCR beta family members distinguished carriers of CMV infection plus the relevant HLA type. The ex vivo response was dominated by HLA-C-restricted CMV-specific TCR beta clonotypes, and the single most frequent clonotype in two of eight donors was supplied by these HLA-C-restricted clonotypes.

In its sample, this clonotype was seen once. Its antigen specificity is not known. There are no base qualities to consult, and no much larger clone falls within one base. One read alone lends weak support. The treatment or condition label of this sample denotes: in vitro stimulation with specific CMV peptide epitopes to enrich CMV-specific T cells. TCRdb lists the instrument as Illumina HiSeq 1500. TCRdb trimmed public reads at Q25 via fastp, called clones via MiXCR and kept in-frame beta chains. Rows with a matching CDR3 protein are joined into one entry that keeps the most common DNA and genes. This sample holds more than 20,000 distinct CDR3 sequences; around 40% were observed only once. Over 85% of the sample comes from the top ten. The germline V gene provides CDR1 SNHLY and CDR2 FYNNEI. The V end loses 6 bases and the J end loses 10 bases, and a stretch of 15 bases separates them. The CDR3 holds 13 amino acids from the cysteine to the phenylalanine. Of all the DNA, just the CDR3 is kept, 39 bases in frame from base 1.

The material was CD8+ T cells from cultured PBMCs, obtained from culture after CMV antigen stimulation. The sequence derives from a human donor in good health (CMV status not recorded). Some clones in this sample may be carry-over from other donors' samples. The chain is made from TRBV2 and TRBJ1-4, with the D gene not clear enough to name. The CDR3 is CASRTQGGGKLFF. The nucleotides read TGTGCCAGCAGGACCCAAGGAGGAGGAAAACTGTTTTTT. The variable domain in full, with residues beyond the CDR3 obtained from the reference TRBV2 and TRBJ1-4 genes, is EPEVTQTPSHQVTQMGQEVILRCVPISNHLYFYWYRQILGQKVEFLVSFYNNEISEKSEIFDDQFSVERPDGSNFTLKIRSTKLEDSAMYFCASRTQGGGKLFFGSGTQLSVL.